A single sample gave rise to the 32 T cell receptor beta chains below, sequenced in a study of cytomegalovirus exposure and HLA in healthy donors. Researchers ran the PCR with 60 Vbeta and 13 Jbeta primers. This table comes from immunoSEQ multiplex PCR, and its TCRdb copy is limited to in-frame clones, with some not included. The sample has 140,000 or so clones, roughly 85% seen once; the top ten hold about 1.7%. The sample was PBMCs. These receptor sequences come from a woman aged 25 to 39 in good health and CMV-seronegative.

This chain uses TRBV4-1 with TRBJ1-6, with D perhaps matching TRBD1 (5 bases). V lost 5 bases to trimming and J lost 8 bases, with 16 bases between them. Germline CDR1 is MGHRA and CDR2 is YSYEKL. The CDR3 covers 15 residues. DNA for the CDR3: TGCGCCAGCAGCAACTTGGGGGGGGAGGATTCACCCCTCCACTTT. Its protein is CASSNLGGEDSPLHF.

V and J are TRBV5-1 and TRBJ2-1; 10 positions agree with TRBD2. Germline assignment: CDR1 SGHRS and CDR2 YFSETQ. V gave up 5 bases and J gave up 7 bases; unmatched junction bases: 9. CDR3 length: 15 amino acids. The DNA of the CDR3 is TGCGCCAGCAGTCGGGAGCGGGGGGGCCGGAATGAGCAGTTCTTC. The encoded protein is CASSRERGGRNEQFF.

V is TRBV7-8 and J is TRBJ1-1; D is perhaps TRBD1 (6 bases). Trimming cost V 5 bases and J 2 bases, with 12 bases left between them. Germline V gene data show CDR1 as SGHVS and CDR2 as FQNEAQ. The CDR3 extends over 14 amino acids. This CDR3 reads CASSAYRANTEAFF. Here the CDR3 DNA reads TGTGCCAGCAGCGCCTACAGGGCAAACACTGAAGCTTTCTTT.

The chain has TRBV20-1 and TRBJ2-2; D is ambiguous. CDR3 length: 11 residues. The V gene's germline CDR1 is DFQATT and CDR2 SNEGSKA (reference sequence). Trimming took 2 bases from V and 7 from J, leaving 5 bases between them. The CDR3 DNA reads TGCAGTGCTAGACAGTACGGGGAGCTGTTTTTT. Translated: CSARQYGELFF.

The chain joins TRBV6-5 to TRBJ2-5; TRBD1 matches at 9 bases. Germline lookup yields CDR1 MNHEY and CDR2 SVGAGI. The ends lost 4 bases at V and 9 bases at J; junction bases unmatched: 12. The CDR3 totals 15 residues. The CDR3 nucleotides are TGTGCCAGCAGTTCCTTGCCGGGACAGGGAAAGGCCCAGTACTTC. Translating it yields CASSSLPGQGKAQYF.

This chain connects TRBV5-1 to TRBJ2-5; D might be TRBD2 (5 bases). V lost 0 bases and J lost 5, with 14 bases in between. Germline V lookup: CDR1 SGHRS, CDR2 YFSETQ. The CDR3 spans 15 residues. The CDR3 DNA reads as TGCGCCAGCAGCTTGGTACAAGTTTCGGGGGAGACCCAGTACTTC. This encodes CASSLVQVSGETQYF. The variable domain in full, completed from reference TRBV5-1 and TRBJ2-5, reads KAGVTQTPRYLIKTRGQQVTLSCSPISGHRSVSWYQQTPGQGLQFLFEYFSETQRNKGNFPGRFSGRQFSNSRSEMNVSTLELGDSALYLCASSLVQVSGETQYFGPGTRLLVL.

The chain is built from TRBV27 and TRBJ1-6, with D maybe TRBD1 (6 bases). The CDR3 has 14 amino acids. The V gene's germline CDR1 is MNHEY and CDR2 SMNVEV (reference sequence). V lost 7 bases and J lost 4, with 11 bases in between. The DNA of the CDR3 is TGTGCCAGCAAATATACAGGGTATAATTCACCCCTCCACTTT. Translating gives CASKYTGYNSPLHF.

V and J are TRBV30 and TRBJ2-1, with D possibly TRBD1 on 5 matching bases. V was cut by 2 bases and J by 9 bases, with 23 bases left in between. Germline V gene sequence: CDR1 GTSNPN, CDR2 SVGIG (reference sequence). The CDR3 has 16 residues. DNA for the CDR3: TGTGCCTGGAGTACCGAGGTTTACCGAACAGGTCCTGAGCAGTTCTTC. This codes for CAWSTEVYRTGPEQFF.

The V and J genes are TRBV19 and TRBJ2-3; TRBD2 might be the D (6 bases). In germline, CDR1 is LNHDA, CDR2 SQIVND (reference sequence). The CDR3 has 16 amino acids. Trimming took off 5 bases at V and 1 base at J, with 16 bases between the two ends. The DNA of the CDR3 is TGTGCCAGTAGTGCGGGGACTGTAGTAGGCACAGATACGCAGTATTTT. Its translation is CASSAGTVVGTDTQYF.

The V gene is TRBV29-1, the J gene TRBJ2-3; TRBD1 matches 11 bases. This CDR3 spans 12 amino acids. CDR1 and CDR2 (germline): SQVTM, ANQGSEA. V lost 6 bases to trimming and J lost 6 bases; unmatched junction nucleotides: 2. Here the CDR3 reads CSVGQGEDTQYF. For the CDR3, the DNA is TGCAGCGTGGGACAGGGGGAGGATACGCAGTATTTT.

V gene TRBV5-1 combines with J gene TRBJ1-4; 12 positions match TRBD1. Germline V gene lookup returns CDR1 SGHRS and CDR2 YFSETQ. V shed 0 bases and J 12 bases; nucleotides not matched to a gene: 6. CDR3 size: 15 residues. CDR3 region: CASSLAGGQGAQLFF. The CDR3 nucleotides read TGCGCCAGCAGCTTGGCCGGGGGACAGGGGGCCCAACTGTTTTTT. The whole variable domain, filled in from reference TRBV5-1 and TRBJ1-4, reads KAGVTQTPRYLIKTRGQQVTLSCSPISGHRSVSWYQQTPGQGLQFLFEYFSETQRNKGNFPGRFSGRQFSNSRSEMNVSTLELGDSALYLCASSLAGGQGAQLFFGSGTQLSVL.

The J gene is TRBJ1-4, the V gene TRBV7-9, with 8 bases matching TRBD1. CDR1 is SEHNR and CDR2 is FQNEAQ in the germline V gene (reference sequence). V shed 5 bases, J shed 8 bases, and the junction held 7 bases outside the gene matches. The CDR3 covers 14 residues. CDR3 nucleotide sequence: TGTGCCAGCAGCAAAGGGGGACAGGAAGAAAAACTGTTTTTT. It codes for CASSKGGQEEKLFF.

The chain combines TRBV5-5 with TRBJ2-7; D remains unclear. CDR1 is SGHKS, CDR2 YYEKEE, per germline (reference sequence). The CDR3 contains 16 residues. V shed 2 bases and J shed 1 base, with 16 bases lying between them. The CDR3 region is CASSLRLAQYSYEQYF. The CDR3 bases are TGTGCCAGCAGCTTACGTCTTGCTCAGTATTCCTACGAGCAGTACTTC.

The rearrangement joins TRBV15 to TRBJ1-5; possibly TRBD1 for D (6 bases). The V gene lost 0 bases and the J gene lost 3 bases, with 9 bases spanning the gap. The germline CDR1 and CDR2 sequences are LNHNV and YYDKDF (reference sequence). The CDR3 is 15 amino acids. CDR3 nucleotides: TGTGCCACCAGCAGAGACAGGGGCCCCAATCAGCCCCAGCATTTT. Translating gives CATSRDRGPNQPQHF.

This clone has only one observation. The chain uses TRBV5-4 and TRBJ2-4; possibly TRBD1 for D (5 bases). CDR3 length: 14 residues. Germline V gene sequence: CDR1 SGHNT, CDR2 YYREEE (reference sequence). The V and J ends lost 0 bases and 6 bases respectively, with 10 bases between them. The DNA of the CDR3 is TGTGCCAGCAGCTTGGAAGGGGTCAGAAACATTCAGTACTTC. It yields the protein CASSLEGVRNIQYF.

This clone was seen once. The J gene is TRBJ1-1, the V gene TRBV6-1; possibly TRBD1 for D (5 bases). Trimming cost V 6 bases and J 5 bases, with 10 bases left between them. Germline V gives CDR1 MNHNS, CDR2 SASEGT. CDR3 length equals 12 residues. The DNA of the CDR3 is TGTGCCAGCAGGCCGGGGGGGACTGAAGCTTTCTTT. Protein sequence: CASRPGGTEAFF.

This clone was picked up a small number of times. This rearrangement joins TRBV5-1 to TRBJ2-3, with 8 bases lining up with TRBD2. The junction had 5 bases not matched to a gene; V was cut back by 0 bases and J by 2 bases. This CDR3 comprises 16 residues. CDR1 and CDR2 from the germline V gene are SGHRS and YFSETQ. The CDR3 DNA is TGCGCCAGCAGCTTGGATCGGGGGGGGCCCACAGATACGCAGTATTTT. Its protein product is CASSLDRGGPTDTQYF.

The chain is built from TRBV27 and TRBJ1-5; TRBD1 is a possible D gene (5 bases). The V and J ends lost 0 bases and 7 bases respectively, with 13 bases between them. Germline V gives CDR1 MNHEY, CDR2 SMNVEV (reference sequence). This CDR3 comprises 15 residues. The CDR3 DNA reads TGTGCCAGCAGTTTATCGAGTCAGGGCGGACAGCCCCAGCATTTT. Protein product: CASSLSSQGGQPQHF.

The chain carries TRBV7-2 and TRBJ1-3; D not resolved. Germline CDR1 and CDR2: SGHTA and FQGNSA. The CDR3 has 16 residues. Trimming left V 0 bases short and J 9 bases short, with 18 bases between. The chain's CDR3 is CASSLATAGYSATIYF. Here the CDR3 DNA reads TGTGCCAGCAGCTTAGCTACGGCAGGCTACTCGGCCACCATATATTTT.

The DNA for the CDR3 is TGCGCCAGCAGTCAACCGGTGTCCGGGGGGTCCTACAATGAGCAGTTCTTC. This sequence encodes CASSQPVSGGSYNEQFF. The rearrangement joins TRBV23-1 to TRBJ2-1; 7 bases fit TRBD2. TRBV23-1 is given ORF status, its function remaining uncertain. The CDR3 length is 17 residues. V trimming: 2 bases; J trimming: 1 base; junction bases outside the gene matches: 8.

The J gene is TRBJ2-1, the V gene TRBV4-3; 12 bases match TRBD2. The trim removed 2 bases at V and 2 bases at J, leaving 1 base unmatched. The length of the CDR3 is 16 residues. CDR1 and CDR2 (germline): LGHNA, YSLEER. Here the CDR3 reads CASSQTSGGTYNEQFF. The DNA for the CDR3 is TGCGCCAGCAGCCAAACTAGCGGGGGGACCTACAATGAGCAGTTCTTC.

This clone was recorded only once. The germline gene is not matched at one end of the junction; a read error may be the cause. This chain links TRBV7-9 with TRBJ2-5, with 10 positions matching TRBD1. This CDR3 spans 17 amino acids. Germline lookup yields CDR1 SEHNR and CDR2 FQNEAQ (reference sequence). The CDR3: CSSSPRDRGKYQETQYF. The CDR3 bases are TGTTCCAGCAGCCCGCGGGACAGGGGAAAGTACCAAGAGACCCAGTACTTC.

This chain uses TRBV5-8 with TRBJ2-1, with 10 nucleotides matching TRBD2. CDR1 SGHTS and CDR2 YDEGEE come from the germline V gene. Unmatched junction bases numbered 0, after V lost 0 bases and J lost 0 bases. The CDR3 totals 16 residues. In DNA, the CDR3 is TGTGCCAGCAGCTTGGGACTAGCGGGCTCCTACAATGAGCAGTTCTTC. Its translation is CASSLGLAGSYNEQFF. The full variable domain, rest sourced from reference TRBV5-8 and TRBJ2-1, is EAGVTQSPTHLIKTRGQQATLRCSPISGHTSVYWYQQALGLGLQFLLWYDEGEERNRGNFPPRFSGRQFPNYSSELNVNALELEDSALYLCASSLGLAGSYNEQFFGPGTRLTVL.

V gene TRBV7-5 combines with J gene TRBJ1-2; TRBD1 was called by the table and not checked on the DNA. TRBV7-5 is shown as a pseudogene. The CDR3 runs 16 residues. The CDR3 DNA is TGTGCCAGAAGTGGCCCACCCCCTACAGAGTACTATGGCTACACCTTC. As protein: CARSGPPPTEYYGYTF.

The chain employs TRBV4-1 and TRBJ1-2; 7 bases are shared with TRBD1. V shed 4 bases, J shed 3 bases, and the junction held 8 bases outside the gene matches. In germline, CDR1 is MGHRA, CDR2 YSYEKL. This CDR3 is built from 15 residues. CDR3 nucleotides: TGCGCCAGCAGCCTCCAGGGGGAAAGGGACTATGGCTACACCTTC. Residues: CASSLQGERDYGYTF.

The chain recombines TRBV9 with TRBJ1-3; the D gene is possibly TRBD1 (5 bases). The germline V gene has CDR1 SGDLS and CDR2 YYNGEE. The length of the CDR3 is 17 residues. Trimming took 1 base from V and 0 from J, leaving 14 bases between them. The CDR3 reads CASSVIDSLHSGNTIYF. The CDR3 coding sequence is TGTGCCAGCAGCGTAATCGACAGCCTCCACTCTGGAAACACCATATATTTT.

This clone was picked up one time. This sequence joins TRBV5-4 and TRBJ2-5; 8 bases map to TRBD2. The V gene end was trimmed by 4 bases and the J gene end by 5 bases; junction bases not matched to a gene: 10. This CDR3 comprises 15 residues. Germline V lookup: CDR1 SGHNT, CDR2 YYREEE (reference sequence). Here the CDR3 reads CASSRLAGLGETQYF. DNA of the CDR3: TGTGCCAGCAGCCGATTAGCGGGGCTGGGGGAGACCCAGTACTTC.

The chain joins TRBV7-2 to TRBJ2-6, with 7 positions matching TRBD2. The CDR3 loop spans 14 amino acids. Per the germline V gene, CDR1 is SGHTA and CDR2 is FQGNSA. Trimming cost V 5 bases and J 4 bases; bases outside gene matches: 2. DNA of the CDR3: TGTGCCAGCAGCGGGACTACGGGGGCCAACGTCCTGACTTTC. This sequence encodes CASSGTTGANVLTF.

On this clone: The sample carries other DNA sequences with the same CDR3. The chain uses TRBV4-1 and TRBJ1-1; 8 bases fit TRBD1. Unmatched junction bases numbered 7, after V lost 3 bases and J lost 4 bases. CDR3 length: 15 residues. The germline CDR1 and CDR2 sequences are MGHRA and YSYEKL. The CDR3: CASSQTSGGLTEAFF. The CDR3 bases are TGCGCCAGCAGCCAGACCTCAGGGGGCCTCACTGAAGCTTTCTTT.

This clone was found a few times. The DNA for the CDR3 is TGTGCCAGCAGTTACGAGAATCTCAGGGCAAGCGGGGAGCTGTTTTTT. This gives the protein CASSYENLRASGELFF. The chain carries TRBV6-5 and TRBJ2-2, with D possibly TRBD1 on 5 matching bases. CDR1 MNHEY and CDR2 SVGAGI come from the germline V gene. V shed 2 bases and J shed 7 bases, with 17 bases lying between them. This CDR3 region has 16 residues.

This clone was picked up a small number of times. This chain joins TRBV6-5 and TRBJ1-5; no clear D gene. The V end lost 3 bases, the J end lost 0 bases, and 12 bases lay between the germline ends. CDR1 is MNHEY, CDR2 SVGAGI, per germline. The CDR3 extends over 16 amino acids. The CDR3 loop is CASSYSPHYSNQPQHF. The CDR3 DNA sequence: TGTGCCAGCAGTTATTCCCCCCACTATAGCAATCAGCCCCAGCATTTT.

This chain links TRBV5-1 with TRBJ1-1; 10 positions match TRBD1. Germline-derived CDR1 and CDR2 are SGHRS and YFSETQ. V gave up 0 bases and J gave up 6 bases; unmatched junction bases: 5. The CDR3 spans 15 residues. CDR3 protein: CASSLAGTGESEAFF. DNA for the CDR3: TGCGCCAGCAGCTTGGCCGGGACAGGGGAGTCTGAAGCTTTCTTT.